The 21 T cell receptor beta chains below all came from one sample that was sequenced in a study of graft-versus-host responses after intestinal transplantation. Sequenced by immunoSEQ multiplex PCR; TCRdb stores in-frame clones only, minus some. The sample holds 10,000 or so clones, 36% seen once. Plating combined roughly 200,000 CFSE-labeled responder cells with roughly 200,000 irradiated, violet-dye-labeled stimulator cells. Sequencing was performed on alloreactive CD8+ T cells from a mixed lymphocyte reaction culture, taken before intestinal transplant. Subset meaning: CFSE-low proliferating T cells sorted from roughly six-day pre-transplant mixed lymphocyte reaction (GvH or HvG direction). Receptor source: a human patient who received an intestinal transplant.

This clone appeared a single time. The chain carries TRBV28 and TRBJ1-2, with D possibly matching TRBD1 (6 bases). The V and J ends lost 5 bases and 6 bases respectively, with 13 bases between them. From germline, CDR1 is MDHEN and CDR2 SYDVKM. CDR3 length: 13 residues. CDR3 bases: TGTGCCAGCAGTGACAGGTCACGGGATGGCTACACCTTC. It translates to CASSDRSRDGYTF.

This rearrangement joins TRBV13 to TRBJ2-7; 15 nucleotides align to TRBD2. The V and J ends lost 5 bases and 0 bases, in that order; junction bases with no gene match: 5. The V gene's germline CDR1 is PRHDT and CDR2 FYEKMQ (reference sequence). This CDR3 has 17 amino acids. The CDR3: CASSQGTSGGSSYEQYF. The CDR3 coding sequence is TGTGCCAGCAGCCAGGGGACTAGCGGGGGGAGCTCCTACGAGCAGTACTTC.

CDR3 DNA sequence: TGTGCCAGCAGCGGTAGCGGGAGTGATACAGATACGCAGTATTTT. Translation: CASSGSGSDTDTQYF. The chain links TRBV9 to TRBJ2-3; 9 nucleotides agree with TRBD2. In germline, CDR1 is SGDLS, CDR2 YYNGEE. V shed 3 bases, J shed 3 bases, and the junction held 5 bases outside the gene matches. The CDR3 covers 15 residues.

This clone was seen a handful of times. The rearrangement joins TRBV7-9 to TRBJ1-2; tentative D call: TRBD1 (5 bases). The CDR3 has 12 residues. Trimming took off 5 bases at V and 8 bases at J, with 12 bases between the two ends. Per the germline V gene, CDR1 is SEHNR and CDR2 is FQNEAQ (reference sequence). The CDR3 DNA is TGTGCCAGCAGCCCTGTCCGGGGGGGCTACACCTTC. Its protein is CASSPVRGGYTF. The full variable domain, in which reference TRBV7-9 and TRBJ1-2 provide the parts outside the CDR3, is DTGVSQNPRHKITKRGQNVTFRCDPISEHNRLYWYRQTLGQGPEFLTYFQNEAQLEKSRLLSDRFSAERPKGSFSTLEIQRTEQGDSAMYLCASSPVRGGYTFGSGTRLTVV.

CDR3 DNA sequence: TGTGCCAGCAGCTCACCGGGATCCTACGAGCAGTACTTC. This gives the protein CASSSPGSYEQYF. The chain carries TRBV7-9 and TRBJ2-7; D is perhaps TRBD2 (5 bases). Trimming removed 4 bases at V and 1 base at J, with 8 bases between. Looked up from germline, CDR1 is SEHNR and CDR2 is FQNEAQ (reference sequence). This CDR3 region has 13 residues.

The chain is built from TRBV28 and TRBJ2-5; 14 positions agree with TRBD2. Germline V gene data show CDR1 as MDHEN and CDR2 as SYDVKM. This CDR3 region has 21 residues. V trimming: 5 bases; J trimming: 2 bases; junction bases outside the gene matches: 19. The CDR3, as DNA: TGTGCCAGCAGTCACAGAATCGGGACTAGCGGGAGCATACATGGGCAAGAGACCCAGTACTTC. The encoded protein is CASSHRIGTSGSIHGQETQYF.

Only a few counts were recorded for this clone. The rearrangement links TRBV6-4 to TRBJ2-1; 7 bases line up with TRBD2. The CDR3 spans 16 residues. V lost 1 base, J lost 5 bases, and 8 bases stayed unmatched. Per germline, CDR1 MRHNA and CDR2 SNTAGT. CDR3 nucleotides: TGTGCCAGCAGTGACTGCACCGGGGGGTCGGACAATGAGCAGTTCTTC. Translating it yields CASSDCTGGSDNEQFF.

The chain joins TRBV7-8 to TRBJ2-2; TRBD2 matches at 12 bases. Germline CDR1 is SGHVS and CDR2 is FQNEAQ. This CDR3 contains 16 residues. V lost 5 bases to trimming and J lost 4 bases; unmatched junction nucleotides: 5. The CDR3 sequence is CASSPPGLAGTGELFF. The CDR3 DNA sequence: TGTGCCAGCAGCCCCCCGGGACTAGCGGGCACCGGGGAGCTGTTTTTT.

The sample holds one count of this clone. V and J are TRBV28 and TRBJ2-1; possible D gene TRBD2, 6 bases. The V and J ends lost 2 bases and 0 bases respectively, with 8 bases between them. Germline V gives CDR1 MDHEN, CDR2 SYDVKM. The CDR3 sequence is 15 residues long. CDR3 sequence: CASSLRESSYNEQFF. The CDR3 bases are TGTGCCAGCAGTTTACGGGAGAGCTCCTACAATGAGCAGTTCTTC.

The chain recombines TRBV2 with TRBJ1-1; 7 bases match TRBD1. The junction had 4 bases not matched to a gene; V was cut back by 8 bases and J by 1 base. This CDR3 has 13 residues. In germline, CDR1 is SNHLY, CDR2 FYNNEI. The chain's CDR3 is CASSDRWNTEAFF. DNA for the CDR3: TGTGCCAGCTCGGACAGGTGGAACACTGAAGCTTTCTTT.

V gene TRBV9 combines with J gene TRBJ2-1, with a possible D match to TRBD1 (5 bases). Germline V CDR1 and CDR2: SGDLS, YYNGEE. This CDR3 spans 13 amino acids. V lost 3 bases to trimming and J lost 8 bases, with 12 bases between them. In DNA, the CDR3 is TGTGCCAGCAGCGGAGGTAGGGGCTATGAGCAGTTCTTC. It is translated as CASSGGRGYEQFF.

V and J are TRBV11-2 and TRBJ2-1; possible D gene TRBD2, 6 bases. Germline lookup yields CDR1 SGHAT and CDR2 FQNNGV. This CDR3 spans 16 amino acids. V gave up 2 bases and J gave up 3 bases, with 14 bases separating them. The CDR3 region is CASSLTSGVLYNEQFF. DNA for the CDR3: TGTGCCAGCAGCTTAACCTCGGGGGTCCTCTACAATGAGCAGTTCTTC.

CDR3 residues: CASSTYLLGLAEQETQYF. Written as DNA, the CDR3 is TGTGCCAGCAGTACTTACCTCCTGGGACTAGCGGAGCAAGAGACCCAGTACTTC. The chain combines TRBV28 with TRBJ2-5; 11 bases map to TRBD2. This CDR3 has 18 residues. Trimming took 5 bases from V and 2 from J; bases not matched to a gene: 13. CDR1 is MDHEN, CDR2 SYDVKM, per germline.

V is TRBV6-6 and J is TRBJ1-1; D uncertain. This CDR3 has 12 residues. V lost 6 bases, J lost 3 bases, and 8 bases lay in between. CDR1 and CDR2 from the germline V gene are MNHNY and SVGAGI (reference sequence). CDR3 sequence: CASSRHYTEAFF. The CDR3 nucleotides read TGTGCCAGCAGCCGACACTACACTGAAGCTTTCTTT.

The chain is built from TRBV27 and TRBJ2-1; D is possibly TRBD1 (5 bases). Per germline, CDR1 MNHEY and CDR2 SMNVEV (reference sequence). V was pared by 6 bases and J by 4 bases, with 13 bases between. The CDR3 contains 14 residues. As DNA, the CDR3 is TGTGCCAGCAGCCGTGATTCAGGGTACAATGAGCAGTTCTTC. This translates into CASSRDSGYNEQFF.

The chain carries TRBV27 and TRBJ2-1; weak D call: TRBD1 (5 bases). Germline CDR1 and CDR2: MNHEY and SMNVEV (reference sequence). V was shortened by 3 bases and J by 7 bases, with 13 bases between the two germline ends. This CDR3 is built from 14 residues. For the CDR3, the DNA is TGTGCCAGCAGTTTGGCAGGGTTGGGGAATGAGCAGTTCTTC. It codes for CASSLAGLGNEQFF.

This clone appeared a few times. Mismatch with germline at one junction end may stem from a read error. Other DNA sequences in the same sample also yield this CDR3. The V and J genes are TRBV7-3 and TRBJ1-2; 8 bases map to TRBD1. The CDR3 is 15 residues long. In germline, CDR1 is SGHTA, CDR2 FQGTGA. CDR3 DNA sequence: TGCGCCAGCAGTCAAACAGGGGGTGGGCTCTATGGCTACACCTTC. Translating it yields CASSQTGGGLYGYTF.

This clone was seen a handful of times. DNA of the CDR3: TGCGCCAGCAGCCCCCTAGGGACAGCAAATCAGCCCCAGCATTTT. Protein: CASSPLGTANQPQHF. The V gene is TRBV4-1, the J gene TRBJ1-5; TRBD1 agrees at 7 bases. Trimming at V came to 4 bases and at J to 4 bases, leaving 7 bases not matched to a gene. Germline loops: CDR1 MGHRA, CDR2 YSYEKL. This CDR3 is built from 15 residues.

V and J are TRBV27 and TRBJ2-7, with 8 bases aligning to TRBD1. Germline CDR1 is MNHEY and CDR2 is SMNVEV (reference sequence). The CDR3 consists of 18 residues. V shed 2 bases, J shed 2 bases, and the junction held 14 bases outside the gene matches. The CDR3 loop is CASSLGGRGPPSTYEQYF. CDR3 nucleotides: TGTGCCAGCAGTTTAGGGGGCAGGGGGCCCCCTTCAACCTACGAGCAGTACTTC.

This chain links TRBV5-1 with TRBJ2-1, with D possibly TRBD2 on 6 matching bases. This CDR3 region has 14 residues. Per the germline V gene, CDR1 is SGHRS and CDR2 is YFSETQ. The V gene lost 5 bases and the J gene lost 0 bases, with 9 bases spanning the gap. CDR3 bases: TGCGCCAGCAGTGGGACTGACTCCTACAATGAGCAGTTCTTC. Protein sequence: CASSGTDSYNEQFF.

The rearrangement uses TRBV28 and TRBJ1-5; TRBD1 aligns across 8 bases. The CDR3 sequence is 15 residues long. CDR1 is MDHEN and CDR2 is SYDVKM in the germline V gene. V lost 2 bases and J lost 2; bases outside the gene matches: 2. The CDR3 loop reads CASSLDRGGNQPQHF. DNA for the CDR3: TGTGCCAGCAGTTTAGACAGGGGTGGCAATCAGCCCCAGCATTTT.